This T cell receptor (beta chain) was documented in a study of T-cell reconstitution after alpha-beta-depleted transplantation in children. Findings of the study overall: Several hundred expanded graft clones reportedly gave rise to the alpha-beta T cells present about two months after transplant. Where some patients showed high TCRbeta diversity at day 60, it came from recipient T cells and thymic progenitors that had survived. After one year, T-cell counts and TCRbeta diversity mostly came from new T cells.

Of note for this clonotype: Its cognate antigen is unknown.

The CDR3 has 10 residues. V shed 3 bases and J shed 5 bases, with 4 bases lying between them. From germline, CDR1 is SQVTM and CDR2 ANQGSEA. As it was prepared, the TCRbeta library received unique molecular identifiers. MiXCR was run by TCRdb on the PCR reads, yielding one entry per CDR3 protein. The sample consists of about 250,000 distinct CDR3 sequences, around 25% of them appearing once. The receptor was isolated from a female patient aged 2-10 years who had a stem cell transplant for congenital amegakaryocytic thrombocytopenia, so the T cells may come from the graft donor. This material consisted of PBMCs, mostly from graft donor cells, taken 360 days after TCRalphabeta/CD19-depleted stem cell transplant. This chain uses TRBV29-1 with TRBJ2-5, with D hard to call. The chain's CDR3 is CSVERETQYF. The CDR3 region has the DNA TGCAGCGTTGAGAGGGAGACCCAGTACTTC.